Reported below is one TCR beta chain. Antigen specificity is unknown. The record originates from a study of OX40 agonist ivuxolimab in advanced cancers. Findings and limits, study-wide: Certain nonresponders additionally had low normalized T-cell clonal expansion.

If patients had autoimmune disease history or systemic immunosuppression, they were excluded. The germline CDR1 and CDR2 sequences are KGHSH and LQKENI. The CDR3 is made up of 17 amino acids. The J segment lost 6 bases and the V segment lost 0 bases, leaving 6 bases of the junction unmatched. The table came from immunoSEQ multiplex PCR; TCRdb's copy has only in-frame clones and leaves some out. The table shows around 60,000 clones, with approximately 90% occurring only once. The chain recombines TRBV18 with TRBJ2-2; 11 bases fit TRBD2. The receptor's source is an adult with an advanced solid tumor such as melanoma, head and neck, liver or kidney cancer. The source material was CD4+ or CD8+ T cells sorted from blood, sampled in a trial of the OX40 agonist ivuxolimab. The CDR3, as DNA: TGTGCCAGCTCACCACCTAGCGGGAGGGTCCGGCCCGGGGAGCTGTTTTTT. It codes for CASSPPSGRVRPGELFF. Looking up the rest from reference TRBV18 and TRBJ2-2 gives the full variable domain: NAGVMQNPRHLVRRRGQEARLRCSPMKGHSHVYWYRQLPEEGLKFMVYLQKENIIDESGMPKERFSAEFPKEGPSILRIQQVVRGDSAAYFCASSPPSGRVRPGELFFGEGSRLTVL.